Listed here are 5 T cell receptor beta chains from one sample, sequenced in a study of blood T cell repertoires in COVID-19 (dated by TCRdb to 2020 to 2021). The library was made by the immunoSEQ multiplex PCR assay. The table comes from immuneACCESS by way of TCRdb, which keeps in-frame sequences with V and J called. Part of the clones is missing from these tables; in studies checked, under half for an unresolved V gene and the rest for unknown reasons. The sample table shows about 110,000 clones, and around four fifths are seen once. Of the sample, 4% to 5% is held by the ten largest clones. The material sequenced was peripheral blood. The receptors shown here come from a woman in her 70s with acute or convalescent COVID-19.

J is TRBJ1-1 and V is TRBV19, with D possibly matching TRBD1 (6 bases). The V end was cut by 6 bases, the J end by 5 bases, with 13 bases between. This CDR3 has 13 amino acids. CDR1 and CDR2 (germline): LNHDA, SQIVND (reference sequence). The CDR3 DNA follows: TGTGCCAGTAGCCTACAGGGAGGGACTGAAGCTTTCTTT. Protein: CASSLQGGTEAFF.

The CDR3 DNA is TGTGCCAGCAGCCAAGGGGGACAGGGGAGTCTTGGCAAACTGTTTTTT. Its translation: CASSQGGQGSLGKLFF. J is TRBJ1-4 and V is TRBV3-1 (or the pseudogene TRBV3-2); TRBD1 matches 10 bases. V was clipped by 1 base and J by 11 bases; unmatched bases: 10. Germline V CDR1 and CDR2: LGHDT, YNNKEL (reference sequence). The CDR3 runs 16 residues.

The chain recombines TRBV28 with TRBJ2-1, with TRBD1 identical over 8 bases. The germline gives CDR1 MDHEN, CDR2 SYDVKM. This CDR3 contains 14 residues. V shed 6 bases, J shed 7 bases, and the junction held 8 bases outside the gene matches. CDR3 in amino acids: CASRSGTGYNEQFF. CDR3 nucleotide sequence: TGTGCCAGCAGATCCGGGACAGGTTATAATGAGCAGTTCTTC.

The rearrangement links TRBV18 to TRBJ2-7; D uncertain. The CDR3 consists of 15 residues. From germline, CDR1 is KGHSH and CDR2 LQKENI. Trimming shortened V by 6 bases and J by 1 base, and 16 bases separated the two germline ends. The CDR3 region is CASSSSVDGSYEQYF. In DNA form, the CDR3 reads TGTGCCAGCTCCTCCTCGGTCGACGGGTCCTACGAGCAGTACTTC.

This clone occurred a few times. V usage is TRBV28 and J usage is TRBJ1-2; D is undetermined. V lost 3 bases, J lost 4 bases, and 6 bases lay in between. The CDR3 has 12 amino acids. Germline loops: CDR1 MDHEN, CDR2 SYDVKM. The CDR3 DNA is TGTGCCAGCAGTTTCAACAGCTATGGCTACACCTTC. This encodes CASSFNSYGYTF.